The sample holds a few counts of the clone carrying this T cell receptor beta chain. What it recognizes is unknown. Indicated treatment: roughly ten-day PBMC culture with coronavirus spike peptide pools or control peptides (ViraFEST assay). ViraFEST used peptide pools to expand antigen-specific T cells before TCR sequencing. Wells contained two million PBMCs each, and these were cultured with 8 to 10 IU/ml IL-2 and roughly 9.6 ug/ml peptide pools. This sample was included in a study of vaccination and CD4 T cells after COVID-19. Study-level information: Those taking part got two shots of either the BNT162b2 or the mRNA-1273 vaccine.

An Oncomine TCR Beta short-read assay was used to sequence the DNA from cultured CD4+ T cells. Using its own MiXCR run on the PCR reads, TCRdb lists one record per CDR3 protein. This repertoire shows approximately 13,000 distinct CDR3 sequences, nearly 80% found once; its top ten account for over 25%. The CDR3 has 12 residues. V was clipped by 7 bases and J by 7 bases, with 13 bases between them. Germline loops: CDR1 SGHAT, CDR2 FQNNGV. Sequenced material: CD4+ T cells from blood, cultured in vitro. This rearrangement joins TRBV11-2 to TRBJ1-2, with D perhaps matching TRBD1 (6 bases). The TCR comes from a human donor who had recovered from COVID-19. The chain's CDR3 is CASKGGGGGYTF. As DNA, the CDR3 is TGTGCCAGCAAGGGGGGTGGTGGTGGCTACACCTTC.